The TCR beta chain under discussion was sequenced for a study of blood T cell repertoires in COVID-19 (dated by TCRdb to between 2020 and 2021). General notes on the study: Samples covering the acute and convalescent phases of COVID-19 were provided by collaborators in the United States, Italy and Spain. The material from the prospective study consisted of cDNA or gDNA derived from T cells, B-cell-depleted T cells, or PBMCs. The dataset comprised deeply sampled blood TCRbeta repertoires from subjects exposed to, actively infected with, or recovered from COVID-19. The repertoires were released in a freely available public database intended as a resource for research on the immune response to SARS-CoV-2. Samples came from the ongoing ImmuneRACE study (first 160 participants) plus 1,254 subjects from 6 global collaborators. Nearly every sample came with metadata listing a de-identified subject ID, COVID-19 status, age in years and sex. Where HLA class I and class II types were available, the types were taken from metadata supplied by the sample provider, not from assay-based typing. Summary of the overall study and its limitations: The quantity of clinical and demographic metadata differed by source and by participant and was supplied without curation.

The immunoSEQ Assay, a bias-controlled multiplex PCR, was used to amplify TCRbeta CDR3 regions from genomic DNA. Turning to the authors' computational methods: Within the assay, amplification of reference gene primers was used to estimate how many nucleated cells each sample contained. Sequence reads were collapsed and filtered to measure the absolute abundance of every unique TCRbeta CDR3 rearrangement. For each sample, productive Simpson clonality was calculated as the square root of Simpson's diversity index over productive rearrangements. TCRdb took this table from immuneACCESS and kept in-frame rearrangements with V and J called. Such tables lack part of the clones; where checked against another copy, unresolved V genes explain under half of the gap, and the rest is unexplained. D and trimming come from the DNA, and the V and J calls and clone size come from that table. The sample contains fewer than 200,000 clones, about 80% of them found a single time. Of the sample, about 8.4% is held by the ten largest clones.

Each collaborating institution followed its own protocols to collect whole blood in K2EDTA tubes. For TCRbeta analysis, collaborators shipped samples in one of three forms: frozen whole blood, isolated PBMCs, or DNA extracted from either of those sample types. Ends trimmed: V by 0 bases, J by 4 bases; bases unmatched to a gene: 10. From its cysteine to its phenylalanine, the CDR3 spans 19 amino acids. Only the CDR3 DNA is retained, 57 bases long and in frame from the first base. CDR1 and CDR2 (LGHDT, YNNKEL) derive from the germline V gene (reference sequence). Points on this clone: What antigen it recognizes has not been identified. No base quality values were provided; no much bigger clone lies one nucleotide off.

The chain uses TRBV3-1 (or the pseudogene TRBV3-2) and TRBJ2-2, with 11 central nucleotides matching TRBD2. Sequences were obtained from peripheral blood. This clonotype originated in a woman in her 70s with acute or convalescent COVID-19. The CDR3 region reads CASSQDLPGTSGTTGELFF. The DNA sequence is TGTGCCAGCAGCCAAGATTTACCTGGGACTAGCGGAACCACCGGGGAGCTGTTTTTT.